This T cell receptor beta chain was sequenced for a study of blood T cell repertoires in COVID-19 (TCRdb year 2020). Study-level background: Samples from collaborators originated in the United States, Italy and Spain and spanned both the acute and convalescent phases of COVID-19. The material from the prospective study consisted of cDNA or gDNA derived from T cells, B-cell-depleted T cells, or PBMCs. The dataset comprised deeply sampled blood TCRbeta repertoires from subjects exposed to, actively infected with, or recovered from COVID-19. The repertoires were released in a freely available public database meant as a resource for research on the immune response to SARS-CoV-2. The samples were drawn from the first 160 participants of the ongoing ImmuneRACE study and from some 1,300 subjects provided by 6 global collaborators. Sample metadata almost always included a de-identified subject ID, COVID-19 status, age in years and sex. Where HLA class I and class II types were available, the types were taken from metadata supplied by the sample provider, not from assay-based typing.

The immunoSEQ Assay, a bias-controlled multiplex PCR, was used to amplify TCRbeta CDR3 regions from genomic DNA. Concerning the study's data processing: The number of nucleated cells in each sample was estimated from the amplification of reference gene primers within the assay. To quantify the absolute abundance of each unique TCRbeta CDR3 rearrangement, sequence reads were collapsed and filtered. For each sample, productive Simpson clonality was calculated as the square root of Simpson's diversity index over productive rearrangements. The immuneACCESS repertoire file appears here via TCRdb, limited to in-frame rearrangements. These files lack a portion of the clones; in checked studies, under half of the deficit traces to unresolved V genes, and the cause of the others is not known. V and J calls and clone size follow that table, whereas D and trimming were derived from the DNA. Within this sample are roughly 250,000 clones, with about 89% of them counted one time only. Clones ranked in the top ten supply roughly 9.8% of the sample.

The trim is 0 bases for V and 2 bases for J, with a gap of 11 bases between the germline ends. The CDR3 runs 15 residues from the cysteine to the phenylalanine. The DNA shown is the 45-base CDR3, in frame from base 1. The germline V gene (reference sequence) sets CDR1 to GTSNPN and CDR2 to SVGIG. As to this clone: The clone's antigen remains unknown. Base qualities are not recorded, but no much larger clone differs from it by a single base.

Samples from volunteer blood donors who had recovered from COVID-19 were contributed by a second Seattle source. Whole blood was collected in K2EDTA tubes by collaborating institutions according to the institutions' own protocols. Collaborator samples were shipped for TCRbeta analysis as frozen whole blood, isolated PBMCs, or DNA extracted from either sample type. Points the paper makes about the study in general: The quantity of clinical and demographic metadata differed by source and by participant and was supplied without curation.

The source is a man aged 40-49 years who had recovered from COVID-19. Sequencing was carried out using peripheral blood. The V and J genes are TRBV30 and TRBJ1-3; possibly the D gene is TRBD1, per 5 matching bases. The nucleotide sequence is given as TGTGCCTGGAGTGTACAGTCAGGGCCTGGAAACACCATATATTTT. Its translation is CAWSVQSGPGNTIYF.